The table lists the clone carrying this T cell receptor beta chain with a few counts. The sample is drawn from a study of blood T cells in healthy people across ages. The ends lost 7 bases at V and 5 bases at J; junction bases unmatched: 11. This CDR3 comprises 15 residues. The germline CDR1 and CDR2 sequences are MDHEN and SYDVKM. Primed by a sample-barcoded 5' primer and a J-beta primer mix, a second PCR proceeded for about 7 to 12 cycles. TCRdb fed the 5' RACE reads into MiXCR, producing one record per CDR3 protein. Of 800,000 to 950,000 distinct CDR3 sequences listed, 29% are singletons. The data also belong to a second study, concerning T cells of mothers and their children.

The clonotype originates from a middle-aged woman in good health. Sample: blood. The chain links TRBV28 to TRBJ2-3; TRBD2 matches 8 bases. CDR3 nucleotide sequence: TGTGCCAGCAACTTACGGGGGGGCGGACGAGATACGCAGTATTTT. Its protein product is CASNLRGGGRDTQYF.